The subject of this entry is one T cell receptor (beta chain). Antigen unknown. V lost 3 bases to trimming and J lost 2 bases, with 4 bases between them. The CDR3 has 12 amino acids. Germline V gives CDR1 SGHVS, CDR2 FNYEAQ. This specimen belongs to a study of T cell responses to AZD1222 COVID-19 vaccine. As for the study in general: Second doses at about 4 or about 12 weeks were pooled. Findings and caveats of the study: White British people made up most donors, females outnumbered males, and clonal diversity was possibly underestimated. Among those given AZD1222, only five or six were seropositive at baseline.

TCRdb's table, derived via immunoSEQ multiplex PCR, lists solely in-frame clones and lacks some. This table holds under 150,000 clones, about 93% found once. The starting material was peripheral blood, obtained on day 0 of AZD1222 vaccination. This chain connects TRBV7-6 to TRBJ2-5, with D hard to call. The receptor comes from an adult in good health. CDR3 sequence: CASSFPQETQYF. In DNA form, the CDR3 reads TGTGCCAGCAGCTTCCCACAAGAGACCCAGTACTTC.